This TCR beta chain was sequenced for a study of cytomegalovirus exposure and HLA in healthy donors. Healthy people donating bone marrow made up the donors. Primers for the PCR totalled 60 Vbeta and 13 Jbeta. Generated by immunoSEQ multiplex PCR, the TCRdb table keeps only in-frame clones and is missing some. This sample yields some 120,000 clones, of which over 65% are seen a single time; less than 2% belongs to the top ten. Germline CDR1 reads SGHVS; CDR2 reads FQNEAQ. Germline trimming cut 5 bases from V and 7 bases from J; bases unmatched to any gene: 12. The CDR3 has 16 residues. The chain is built from TRBV7-8 and TRBJ2-1, with TRBD2 matching 9 bases. Specimen: PBMCs. The receptor's source is a man aged 45-65 years in good health and CMV-seronegative. CDR3 loop: CASSRTRNGLANEQFF. As DNA, the CDR3 is TGTGCCAGCAGCCGTACCCGGAACGGACTAGCGAATGAGCAGTTCTTC.